Listed below are T cell receptor beta chains from one sample, sequenced in a study of patients and donors after allogeneic stem cell transplantation. MiXCR, applied by TCRdb to the RT-PCR reads, yields one record per CDR3 protein. This repertoire shows under 170,000 distinct CDR3 sequences, roughly two fifths found once; its top ten account for around 50%. Sequencing used blood, either unsorted or a sorted T cell fraction (not recorded which). These receptors all come from a human donor who was either an allogeneic HSCT recipient or a stem cell or donor lymphocyte infusion donor (not recorded which). It is not recorded whose cells these are; they may come from a transplant donor. Each CDR3 is given with its conserved first and last residue. D genes are given only for firm matches. Clone sizes are given selectively: once, few, many, or a class where the clone is expanded.

D,length,V,J,size,CDR3,DNA
-,12,TRBV28,TRBJ1-1,few,CASSFIGREAFF,TGTGCCAGCAGTTTTATTGGTCGCGAAGCTTTCTTT
TRBD2,15,TRBV6-4,TRBJ2-2,-,CASSTGGGHTGELFF,TGTGCCAGCTCGACTGGCGGGGGACACACCGGGGAGCTGTTTTTT
-,13,TRBV9,TRBJ1-1,-,CASSVDANTEAFF,TGTGCCAGCAGCGTAGACGCGAACACTGAAGCTTTCTTT
-,15,TRBV28,TRBJ1-4,-,CASSNGDQRGEKLFF,TGTGCCAGCAGTAACGGCGACCAGAGAGGTGAAAAACTGTTTTTT
TRBD1,12,TRBV6-5,TRBJ1-2,few,CASSSTGKGYTF,TGTGCCAGCAGTTCGACAGGGAAAGGCTACACCTTC
-,15,TRBV15,TRBJ1-2,few,CATSRGDRSIYGYTF,TGTGCCACCAGCAGAGGAGACAGGAGTATCTATGGCTACACCTTC
-,14,TRBV12-3/TRBV12-4,TRBJ1-1,-,CASSLVQEITEAFF,TGTGCCAGCAGTTTAGTTCAGGAGATCACTGAAGCTTTCTTT
-,14,TRBV2,TRBJ1-2,-,CASSEAGVNYGYTF,TGTGCCAGCAGTGAAGCTGGCGTTAACTATGGCTACACCTTC
-,17,TRBV4-2,TRBJ1-4,-,CASSQGPYEGANEKLFF,TGTGCCAGCAGCCAAGGTCCTTACGAGGGGGCTAATGAAAAACTGTTTTTT
-,17,TRBV7-8,TRBJ1-6,few,CASSFPRGSSYNSPLHF,TGTGCCAGCAGCTTCCCACGGGGAAGCTCCTATAATTCACCCCTCCACTTT
TRBD1,15,TRBV12-3/TRBV12-4,TRBJ1-4,few,CASRASGGPNEKLFF,TGTGCCAGCAGGGCCTCAGGGGGCCCGAATGAAAAACTGTTTTTT
-,14,TRBV10-3,TRBJ2-3,-,CAIKGQGPTDTQYF,TGTGCCATCAAGGGCCAGGGTCCCACAGATACGCAGTATTTT
-,15,TRBV12-3/TRBV12-4,TRBJ1-5,-,CASSSSEEGYQPQHF,TGTGCCAGCAGCTCATCGGAGGAAGGATATCAGCCCCAGCATTTT
TRBD1,16,TRBV6-6,TRBJ1-5,-,CASSWTGYNSNQPQHF,TGTGCCAGCAGTTGGACAGGATATAATAGCAATCAGCCCCAGCATTTT
-,13,TRBV6-5,TRBJ1-5,-,CASSNRANQPQHF,TGTGCCAGCAGTAACAGGGCAAATCAGCCCCAGCATTTT
TRBD1,16,TRBV29-1,TRBJ2-2,-,CSVATGQGIRTGVLFF,TGCAGCGTTGCTACGGGACAGGGGATACGCACCGGGGTGCTGTTTTTT
TRBD1,14,TRBV29-1,TRBJ2-5,-,CSVERGQGRETQYF,TGCAGCGTTGAAAGAGGACAGGGGAGAGAGACCCAGTACTTC
-,14,TRBV11-2,TRBJ1-1,-,CASSRTTGNTEAFF,TGTGCCAGCAGCCGAACGACAGGGAACACTGAAGCTTTCTTT
-,15,TRBV13,TRBJ2-5,-,CASSFGQDQGETQYF,TGTGCCAGCAGCTTCGGTCAGGACCAAGGGGAGACCCAGTACTTC
TRBD1,15,TRBV28,TRBJ2-7,few,CASTGTGNLQREQYF,TGTGCCAGCACGGGGACAGGGAATCTACAGAGGGAGCAGTACTTC
-,15,TRBV28,TRBJ2-2,once,CASSPRPGQTGELFF,TGTGCCAGCAGTCCAAGACCGGGACAAACCGGGGAGCTGTTTTTT
-,15,TRBV6-6,TRBJ1-4,-,CASSPVSPGFEKLFF,TGTGCCAGCAGCCCCGTGAGCCCAGGGTTTGAAAAACTGTTTTTT
-,16,TRBV6-5,TRBJ1-1,-,CASSSPTTAMNTEAFF,TGTGCCAGCAGTTCACCCACGACTGCTATGAACACTGAAGCTTTCTTT
TRBD2,19,TRBV4-2,TRBJ2-1,few,CASSQDGASGGFTYNEQFF,TGTGCCAGCAGCCAAGATGGGGCTAGCGGGGGGTTCACCTACAATGAGCAGTTCTTC
-,12,TRBV6-2/TRBV6-3,TRBJ2-1,-,CASRVLTNEQFF,TGTGCCAGCCGTGTACTTACCAATGAGCAGTTCTTC
TRBD2,16,TRBV5-1,TRBJ2-7,-,CASSSLAGPSSYEQYF,TGCGCCAGCAGCTCCTTAGCGGGGCCAAGCTCCTACGAGCAGTACTTC
TRBD1,15,TRBV13,TRBJ1-4,few,CASSQGGQPNEKLFF,TGTGCCAGCAGCCAAGGGGGACAGCCGAATGAAAAACTGTTTTTT
TRBD1,17,TRBV4-3,TRBJ1-2,-,CASSQEVGQGPSYGYTF,TGCGCCAGCAGCCAAGAGGTGGGACAGGGGCCATCCTATGGCTACACCTTC
-,13,TRBV20-1,TRBJ2-7,-,CSALGQGSYEQYF,TGCAGTGCCCTCGGGCAGGGGAGCTACGAGCAGTACTTC
-,13,TRBV20-1,TRBJ2-2,few,CSVRSPGTGELFF,TGCAGTGTTCGGAGCCCGGGGACCGGGGAGCTGTTTTTT
TRBD2,17,TRBV3-1,TRBJ2-1,-,CASSQGEGLALENEQFF,TGTGCCAGCAGCCAAGGAGAGGGACTAGCGCTAGAGAATGAGCAGTTCTTC
TRBD1,13,TRBV29-1,TRBJ2-7,-,CSAVSGQPYEQYF,TGCAGCGCTGTCTCGGGACAGCCCTACGAGCAGTACTTC
-,13,TRBV28,TRBJ1-5,few,CASDQGNNQPQHF,TGTGCCAGCGATCAGGGGAACAATCAGCCCCAGCATTTT
TRBD2,18,TRBV5-1,TRBJ2-4,few,CASSSARLLAGGKNIQYF,TGCGCCAGCAGCTCCGCCCGCTTACTAGCGGGGGGTAAAAACATTCAGTACTTC
-,16,TRBV6-5,TRBJ1-2,-,CASSYSGQNPNYGYTF,TGTGCCAGCAGTTACTCCGGACAGAATCCTAACTATGGCTACACCTTC
-,13,TRBV6-5,TRBJ1-1,few,CASSPDWNTEAFF,TGTGCCAGCAGCCCGGACTGGAACACTGAAGCTTTCTTT
-,13,TRBV7-3,TRBJ1-5,once,CASSSSPNQPRHF,TGTGCCAGCAGCTCCAGTCCTAATCAGCCCCGGCATTTT
TRBD2,15,TRBV7-9,TRBJ2-1,once,CASSVPGLMNNEQFF,TGTGCCAGCAGCGTTCCGGGACTAATGAACAATGAGCAGTTCTTC
-,13,TRBV27,TRBJ2-5,-,CASSGLFQETQYF,TGTGCCAGCAGCGGACTTTTTCAAGAGACCCAGTACTTC
-,16,TRBV5-1,TRBJ2-1,-,CASSLALSLAYNEQFF,TGCGCCAGCAGCTTGGCTCTTTCGCTAGCTTACAATGAGCAGTTCTTC
TRBD1,14,TRBV29-1,TRBJ2-3,few,CSVDLDRVTDTQYF,TGCAGCGTTGATCTGGACAGGGTTACAGATACGCAGTATTTT
TRBD1,19,TRBV7-6,TRBJ1-6,-,CASSHLSGTGRWGNSPLHF,TGTGCCAGCAGCCACCTTTCCGGGACAGGGAGGTGGGGTAATTCACCCCTCCACTTT
-,15,TRBV27,TRBJ1-5,few,CASSLSGDSNQPQHF,TGTGCCAGCAGTTTATCGGGAGATAGCAATCAGCCCCAGCATTTT
TRBD1,15,TRBV3-1,TRBJ1-3,-,CASSQRGQRGNTIYF,TGTGCCAGCAGCCAAAGGGGACAGCGAGGAAACACCATATATTTT
TRBD1,13,TRBV27,TRBJ1-1,few,CASSLGGGPEAFF,TGTGCCAGCAGTTTAGGAGGGGGCCCTGAAGCTTTCTTT
-,11,TRBV20-1,TRBJ1-2,-,CSARINYGYTF,TGCAGTGCTAGAATCAACTATGGCTACACCTTC
-,12,TRBV5-1,TRBJ1-6,few,CASSFNNSPLHF,TGCGCCAGCAGCTTCAACAACTCACCCCTCCACTTT
TRBD1,12,TRBV29-1,TRBJ1-4,few,CSVGTDNEKLFF,TGCAGCGTAGGGACAGATAATGAAAAACTGTTTTTT
-,15,TRBV20-1,TRBJ1-1,-,CSAKGYRGVEAEAFF,TGCAGTGCTAAAGGCTACAGAGGGGTAGAGGCTGAAGCTTTCTTT
-,15,TRBV9,TRBJ1-4,-,CASNKGVGTNEKLFF,TGTGCCAGCAACAAAGGGGTAGGGACTAATGAAAAACTGTTTTTT
-,13,TRBV27,TRBJ1-2,many,CASSLRGEYGYTF,TGTGCCAGCAGTTTACGCGGGGAGTATGGCTACACCTTC
TRBD1,18,TRBV7-9,TRBJ1-1,-,CASSLEGRGLTMNTEAFF,TGTGCCAGCAGCTTAGAGGGCAGGGGGCTGACCATGAACACTGAAGCTTTCTTT
-,13,TRBV5-1,TRBJ1-4,-,CASSSRPQGEVFF,TGCGCCAGCAGCTCCAGGCCCCAGGGAGAAGTGTTTTTT
-,13,TRBV5-1,TRBJ1-6,-,CASSFGGDSPLHF,TGCGCCAGCAGCTTCGGGGGCGATTCACCCCTCCACTTT
-,15,TRBV7-9,TRBJ1-3,-,CASSLARVGGNTIYF,TGTGCCAGCAGCTTAGCGCGAGTGGGAGGAAACACCATATATTTT